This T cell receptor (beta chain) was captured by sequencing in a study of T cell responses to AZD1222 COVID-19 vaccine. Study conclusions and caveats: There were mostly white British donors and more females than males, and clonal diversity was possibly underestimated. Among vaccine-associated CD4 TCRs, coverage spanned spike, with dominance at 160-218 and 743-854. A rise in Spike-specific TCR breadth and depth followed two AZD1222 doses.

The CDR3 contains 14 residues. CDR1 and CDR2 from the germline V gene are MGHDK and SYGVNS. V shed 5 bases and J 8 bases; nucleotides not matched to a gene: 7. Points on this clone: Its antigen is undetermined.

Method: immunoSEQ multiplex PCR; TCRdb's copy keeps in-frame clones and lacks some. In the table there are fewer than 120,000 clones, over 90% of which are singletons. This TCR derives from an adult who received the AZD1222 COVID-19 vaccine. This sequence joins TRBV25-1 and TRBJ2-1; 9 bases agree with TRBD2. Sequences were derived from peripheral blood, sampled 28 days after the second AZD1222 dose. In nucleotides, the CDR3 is TGTGCCAGCAGTCTGGGACTAGCTACCGATGAGCAGTTCTTC. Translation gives CASSLGLATDEQFF.